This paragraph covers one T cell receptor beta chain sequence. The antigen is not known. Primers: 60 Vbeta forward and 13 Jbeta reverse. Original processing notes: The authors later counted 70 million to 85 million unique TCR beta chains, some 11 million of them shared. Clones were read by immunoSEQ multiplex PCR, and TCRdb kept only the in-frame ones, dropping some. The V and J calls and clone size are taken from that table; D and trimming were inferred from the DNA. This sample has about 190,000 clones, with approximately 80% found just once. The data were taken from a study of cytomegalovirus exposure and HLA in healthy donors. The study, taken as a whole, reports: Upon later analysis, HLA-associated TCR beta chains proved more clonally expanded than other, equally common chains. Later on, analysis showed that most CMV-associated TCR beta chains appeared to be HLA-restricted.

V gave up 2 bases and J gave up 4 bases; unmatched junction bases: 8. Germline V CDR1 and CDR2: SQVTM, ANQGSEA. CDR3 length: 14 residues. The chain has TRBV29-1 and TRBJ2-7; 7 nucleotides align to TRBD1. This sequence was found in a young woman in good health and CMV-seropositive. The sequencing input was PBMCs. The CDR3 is CSVEWAGRGYEQYF. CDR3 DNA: TGCAGCGTTGAATGGGCGGGCAGGGGGTACGAGCAGTACTTC.